The text below deals with one T cell receptor beta chain. This specimen belongs to a study of blood T cell repertoires in COVID-19. The overall study: Researchers got acute and convalescent COVID-19 samples from the United States, Italy and Spain. PBMCs, B-cell-depleted T cells, or T cells provided the cDNA or gDNA that made up the material.

Germline V lookup: CDR1 SGHTA, CDR2 FQGTGA. V lost 3 bases and J lost 1, with 9 bases in between. The CDR3 contains 15 residues. In the original workflow: Amplified reference gene primers provided the basis for estimating nucleated cell counts. Assay used: immunoSEQ multiplex PCR; TCRdb lists only in-frame clones, some missing. The V and J calls and clone size were taken over from that table, and D and trimming were inferred from the DNA. The sample carries roughly 190,000 clones, roughly 80% recorded once. The rearrangement joins TRBV7-3 to TRBJ2-2, with D possibly being TRBD1 (5 bases). The sequencing sample was made of peripheral blood. The TCR originated in a woman aged 40 to 50 with COVID-19, enrolled during active disease. Here the CDR3 DNA reads TGTGCCAGCAGCTTCCCTGACAGGAACACCGGGGAGCTGTTTTTT. This gives the protein CASSFPDRNTGELFF.